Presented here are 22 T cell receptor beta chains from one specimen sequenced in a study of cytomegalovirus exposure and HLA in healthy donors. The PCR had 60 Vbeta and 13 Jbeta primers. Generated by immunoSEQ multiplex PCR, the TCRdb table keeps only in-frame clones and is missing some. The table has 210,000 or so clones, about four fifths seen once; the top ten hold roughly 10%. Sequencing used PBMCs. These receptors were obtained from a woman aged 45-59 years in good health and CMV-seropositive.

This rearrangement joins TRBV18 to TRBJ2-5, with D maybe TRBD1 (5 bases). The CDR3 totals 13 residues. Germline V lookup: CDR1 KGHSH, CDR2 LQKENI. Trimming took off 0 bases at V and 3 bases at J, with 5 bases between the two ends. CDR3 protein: CASSPPGEETQYF. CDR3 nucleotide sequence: TGTGCCAGCTCACCACCAGGGGAAGAGACCCAGTACTTC.

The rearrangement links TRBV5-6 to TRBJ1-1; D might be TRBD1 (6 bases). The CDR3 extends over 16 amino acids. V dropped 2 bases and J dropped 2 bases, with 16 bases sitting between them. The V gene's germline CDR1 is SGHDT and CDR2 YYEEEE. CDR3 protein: CASSFSRGWANTEAFF. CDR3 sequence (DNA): TGTGCCAGCAGCTTTTCAAGGGGGTGGGCTAACACTGAAGCTTTCTTT.

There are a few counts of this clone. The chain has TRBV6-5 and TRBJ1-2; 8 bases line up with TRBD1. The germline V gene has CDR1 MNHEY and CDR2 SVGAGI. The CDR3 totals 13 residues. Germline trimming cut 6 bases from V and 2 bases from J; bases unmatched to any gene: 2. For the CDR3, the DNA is TGTGCCAGCAGAAGGGACAGGAACTATGGCTACACCTTC. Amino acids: CASRRDRNYGYTF.

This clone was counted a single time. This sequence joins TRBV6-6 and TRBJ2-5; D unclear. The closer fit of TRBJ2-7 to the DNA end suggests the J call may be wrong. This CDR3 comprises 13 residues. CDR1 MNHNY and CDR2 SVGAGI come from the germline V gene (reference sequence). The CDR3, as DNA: TGTGCCAGCAGTTACAACCTCTTGGGCGAGCAGTACTTC. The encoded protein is CASSYNLLGEQYF.

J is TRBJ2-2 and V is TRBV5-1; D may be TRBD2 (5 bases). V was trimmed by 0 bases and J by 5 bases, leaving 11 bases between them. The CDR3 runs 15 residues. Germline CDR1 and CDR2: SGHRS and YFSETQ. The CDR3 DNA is TGCGCCAGCAGCTTGGTGGCGACGGGAACCGGGGAGCTGTTTTTT. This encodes CASSLVATGTGELFF.

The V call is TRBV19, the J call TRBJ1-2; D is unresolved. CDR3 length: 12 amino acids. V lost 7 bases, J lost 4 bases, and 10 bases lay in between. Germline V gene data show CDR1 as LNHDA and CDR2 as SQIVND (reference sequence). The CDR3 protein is CASMARGYGYTF. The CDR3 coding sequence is TGTGCCAGTATGGCACGGGGCTATGGCTACACCTTC.

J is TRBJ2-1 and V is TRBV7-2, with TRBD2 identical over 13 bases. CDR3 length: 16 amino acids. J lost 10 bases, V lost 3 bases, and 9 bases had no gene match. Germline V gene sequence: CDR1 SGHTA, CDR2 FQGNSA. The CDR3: CASSLEGTSGVGEQFF. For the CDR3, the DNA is TGTGCCAGCAGCTTGGAGGGGACTAGCGGGGTCGGAGAGCAGTTCTTC.

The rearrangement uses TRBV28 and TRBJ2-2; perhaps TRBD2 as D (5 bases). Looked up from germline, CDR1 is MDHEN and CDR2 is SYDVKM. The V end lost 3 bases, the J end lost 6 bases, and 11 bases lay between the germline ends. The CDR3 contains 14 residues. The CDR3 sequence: CASSLIVRAGELFF. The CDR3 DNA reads TGTGCCAGCAGTTTGATCGTGCGGGCCGGGGAGCTGTTTTTT.

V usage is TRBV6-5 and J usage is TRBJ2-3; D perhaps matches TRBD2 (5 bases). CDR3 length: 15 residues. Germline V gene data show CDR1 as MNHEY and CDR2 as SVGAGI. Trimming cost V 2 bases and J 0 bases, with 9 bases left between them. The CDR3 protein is CASSYARGSTDTQYF. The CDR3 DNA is TGTGCCAGCAGTTACGCCCGGGGAAGCACAGATACGCAGTATTTT.

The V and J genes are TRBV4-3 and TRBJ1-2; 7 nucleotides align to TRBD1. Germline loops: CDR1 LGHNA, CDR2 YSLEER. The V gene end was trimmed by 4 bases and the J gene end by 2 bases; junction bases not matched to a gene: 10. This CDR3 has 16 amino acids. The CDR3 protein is CASSPSGTERNYGYTF. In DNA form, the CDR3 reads TGCGCCAGCAGCCCGTCTGGGACAGAGAGAAACTATGGCTACACCTTC.

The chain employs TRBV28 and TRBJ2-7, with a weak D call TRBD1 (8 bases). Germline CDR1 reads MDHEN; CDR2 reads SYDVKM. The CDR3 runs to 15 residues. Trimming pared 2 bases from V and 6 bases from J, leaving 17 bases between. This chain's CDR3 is CASSLLVDREGEQYF. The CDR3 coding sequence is TGTGCCAGCAGTTTACTAGTGGACAGGGAGGGCGAGCAGTACTTC.

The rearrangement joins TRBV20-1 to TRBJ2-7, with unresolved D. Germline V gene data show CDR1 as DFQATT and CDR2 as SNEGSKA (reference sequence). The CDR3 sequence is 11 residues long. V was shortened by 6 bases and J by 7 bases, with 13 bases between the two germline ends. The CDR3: CSARGMEEQYF. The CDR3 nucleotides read TGCAGTGCCCGAGGAATGGAAGAGCAGTACTTC.

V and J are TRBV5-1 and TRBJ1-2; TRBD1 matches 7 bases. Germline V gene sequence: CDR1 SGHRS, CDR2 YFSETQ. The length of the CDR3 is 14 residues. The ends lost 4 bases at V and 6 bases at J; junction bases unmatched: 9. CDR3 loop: CASSEATTGDGYTF. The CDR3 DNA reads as TGCGCCAGCAGCGAGGCCACCACAGGGGATGGCTACACCTTC. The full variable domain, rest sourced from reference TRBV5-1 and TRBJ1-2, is KAGVTQTPRYLIKTRGQQVTLSCSPISGHRSVSWYQQTPGQGLQFLFEYFSETQRNKGNFPGRFSGRQFSNSRSEMNVSTLELGDSALYLCASSEATTGDGYTFGSGTRLTVV.

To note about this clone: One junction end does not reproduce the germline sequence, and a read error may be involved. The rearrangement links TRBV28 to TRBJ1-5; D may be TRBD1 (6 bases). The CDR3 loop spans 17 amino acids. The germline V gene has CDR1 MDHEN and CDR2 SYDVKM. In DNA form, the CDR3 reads TGTGCCAGCAGGTTATACCAGGGGCTCGACCAAAATCAGCCCCAGCATTTT. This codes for CASRLYQGLDQNQPQHF.

The CDR3 DNA reads TGTGCCAGCAGTGAGGGGACAGGGTCAGGGGAGCAGTACTTC. This gives the protein CASSEGTGSGEQYF. The rearrangement joins TRBV6-5 to TRBJ2-7; the match to TRBD1 covers 9 bases. The CDR3 extends over 14 amino acids. Germline V gene lookup returns CDR1 MNHEY and CDR2 SVGAGI. After removal of 5 bases from V and 7 bases from J, the junction contained 9 bases not matched to a gene.

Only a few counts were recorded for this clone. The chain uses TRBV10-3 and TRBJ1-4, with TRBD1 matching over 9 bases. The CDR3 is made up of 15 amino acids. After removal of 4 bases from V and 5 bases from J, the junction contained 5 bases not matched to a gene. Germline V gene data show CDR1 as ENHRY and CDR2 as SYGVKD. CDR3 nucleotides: TGTGCCATCAGTGTTACCGGGACAGGGAATGAAAAACTGTTTTTT. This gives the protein CAISVTGTGNEKLFF.

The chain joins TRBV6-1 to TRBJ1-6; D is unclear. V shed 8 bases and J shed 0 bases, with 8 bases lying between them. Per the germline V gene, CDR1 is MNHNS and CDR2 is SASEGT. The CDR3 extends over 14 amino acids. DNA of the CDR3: TGTGCCAGCGTCGGGGTCTCCTATAATTCACCCCTCCACTTT. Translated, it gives CASVGVSYNSPLHF.

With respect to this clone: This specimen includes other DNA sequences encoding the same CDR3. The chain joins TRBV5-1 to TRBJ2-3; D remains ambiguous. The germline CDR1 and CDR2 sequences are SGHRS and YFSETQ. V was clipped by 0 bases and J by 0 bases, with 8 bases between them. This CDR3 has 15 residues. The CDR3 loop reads CASSLARGSTDTQYF. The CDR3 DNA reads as TGCGCCAGCAGCTTGGCCCGCGGAAGCACAGATACGCAGTATTTT.

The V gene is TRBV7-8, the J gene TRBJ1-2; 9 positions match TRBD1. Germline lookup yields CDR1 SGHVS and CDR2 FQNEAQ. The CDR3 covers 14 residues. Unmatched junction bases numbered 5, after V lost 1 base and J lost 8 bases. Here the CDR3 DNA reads TGTGCCAGCAGCTTAGGGGACAGGGTTAGCGGCTACACCTTC. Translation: CASSLGDRVSGYTF.

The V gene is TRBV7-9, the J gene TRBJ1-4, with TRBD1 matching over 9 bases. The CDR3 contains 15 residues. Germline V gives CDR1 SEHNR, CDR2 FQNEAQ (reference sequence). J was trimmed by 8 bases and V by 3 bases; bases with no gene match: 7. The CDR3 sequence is CASSFSGTGLEKLFF. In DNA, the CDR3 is TGTGCCAGCAGCTTCTCCGGGACAGGGCTCGAAAAACTGTTTTTT.

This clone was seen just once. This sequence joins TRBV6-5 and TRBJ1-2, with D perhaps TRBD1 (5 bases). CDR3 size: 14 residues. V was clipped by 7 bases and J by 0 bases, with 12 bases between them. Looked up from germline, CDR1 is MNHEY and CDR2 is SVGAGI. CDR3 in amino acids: CASKDSPSNYGYTF. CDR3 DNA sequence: TGTGCCAGCAAAGACAGCCCTTCTAACTATGGCTACACCTTC.

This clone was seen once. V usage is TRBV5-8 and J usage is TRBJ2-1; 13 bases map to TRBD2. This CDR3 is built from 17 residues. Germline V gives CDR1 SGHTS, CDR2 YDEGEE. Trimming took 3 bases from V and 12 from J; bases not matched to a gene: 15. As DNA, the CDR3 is TGTGCCAGCAGCTCCTACATATACAGAAGACTAGCGGGGGGGCAGTTCTTC. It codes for CASSSYIYRRLAGGQFF.